This is a list of T cell receptor beta chains from one sample in a study of T cell changes during pregnancy in multiple sclerosis. Sequencing used immunoSEQ multiplex PCR; TCRdb keeps in-frame clones, though not all of them. The table records about 57,000 clones, 92% of them present only once. The starting material was CD4+ T cells from peripheral blood mononuclear cells, obtained in the second trimester of pregnancy. Source of these receptors: a female donor with multiple sclerosis, enrolled in a pregnancy study. The CDR3 runs from the conserved cysteine through the conserved F or W. The D gene is left open where the match is weak. Only part of the rows carry a size: once, few, many, or a class if the clone is expanded.

NA,TRBJ1-2,TRBV6-5,NA,CASSRGGERGRGYTF,TGTGCCAGCAGCAGGGGAGGGGAACGAGGCAGGGGCTACACCTTC
NA,TRBJ1-2,TRBV6-5,NA,CASTAGGGDYGYTF,TGTGCCAGCACCGCGGGGGGGGGCGACTATGGCTACACCTTC
once,TRBJ2-2,TRBV7-2,TRBD2,CASSQVSGLVGGELFF,TGTGCCAGCAGCCAAGTTTCGGGACTAGTTGGCGGGGAGCTGTTTTTT
NA,TRBJ1-5,TRBV7-2,NA,CASSLVGSQPGEPQHF,TGTGCCAGCAGCTTAGTGGGTTCACAGCCGGGGGAGCCCCAGCATTTT
NA,TRBJ1-2,TRBV11-2,NA,CASSDLRGMNYGYTF,TGTGCCAGCAGCGACCTGCGGGGGATGAACTATGGCTACACCTTC
once,TRBJ1-2,TRBV5-1,TRBD1,CASSSTGTGGDYGYTF,TGCGCCAGCAGCTCCACCGGGACAGGGGGTGACTATGGCTACACCTTC
NA,TRBJ2-7,TRBV4-1,TRBD1,CASSQRQGALTEQYF,TGCGCCAGCAGCCAAAGACAGGGGGCGCTGACCGAGCAGTACTTC
NA,TRBJ2-2,TRBV7-3,NA,CASSPGHNTGELFF,TGTGCCAGCAGCCCAGGGCACAACACCGGGGAGCTGTTTTTT
NA,TRBJ2-3,TRBV2,NA,CASSEPGAGFLDADTQYF,TGTGCCAGCAGTGAGCCAGGGGCTGGGTTTTTGGATGCAGATACGCAGTATTTT
NA,TRBJ1-2,TRBV5-8,NA,CASSLVANYGYTF,TGTGCCAGCAGCTTGGTAGCTAACTATGGCTACACCTTC
NA,TRBJ2-1,TRBV5-1,TRBD2,CASSTPSSGGAGGYNEQFF,TGCGCCAGCAGCACCCCGTCTAGCGGGGGGGCGGGGGGCTACAATGAGCAGTTCTTC
NA,TRBJ1-2,TRBV27,NA,CASSPLAGVAGYTF,TGTGCCAGCAGTCCCCTTGCGGGAGTAGCTGGCTACACCTTC
NA,TRBJ2-2,TRBV7-6,NA,CASSLDTTGELFF,TGTGCCAGCAGCCTCGACACCACCGGGGAGCTGTTTTTT
NA,TRBJ2-7,TRBV5-1,TRBD1,CASSLREGQGAQEQYF,TGCGCCAGCAGCTTGAGGGAGGGACAGGGGGCTCAAGAGCAGTACTTC
NA,TRBJ1-5,TRBV6-6,TRBD1,CASNRGQGRNQPQHF,TGTGCCAGCAATAGGGGACAGGGCCGCAATCAGCCCCAGCATTTT
NA,TRBJ2-1,TRBV28,TRBD2,CASSSGRAIVQFF,TGTGCCAGCAGCAGCGGGAGGGCCATCGTGCAGTTCTTC
NA,TRBJ2-1,TRBV5-1,TRBD2,CASSSPLAGVRNEQFF,TGCGCCAGCAGCTCACCGTTAGCGGGAGTAAGGAATGAGCAGTTCTTC